This T cell receptor beta chain is drawn from a study of neoadjuvant anti-PD-1 for oral cavity cancer. Overall study findings and caveats: PBMC Gini-index clonality exceeded responders' in non-responders post-nivolumab.

The CDR3 is 13 amino acids. Trimming cost V 0 bases and J 9 bases, with 9 bases left between them. Germline CDR1 reads MNHEY; CDR2 reads SVGAGI. Six replicates per PBMC sample, mostly from roughly 490 ng of genomic DNA. Sequencing was performed with immunoSEQ multiplex PCR; in TCRdb, only in-frame clones are kept and a portion is missing. The sample has fewer than 70,000 clones, around 85% seen once. Only one count was recorded for this clone. Antigen unknown. No culture or expansion preceded analysis of these blood cells. The receptor comes from a person aged 35-79 years with oral cavity squamous cell carcinoma. The sequencing here drew on PBMCs, taken before nivolumab (anti-PD-1) treatment. The V gene is TRBV6-5, the J gene TRBJ1-5; D not resolved. CDR3 DNA sequence: TGTGCCAGCAGTTACTCGAAGGGCGCGCCCCAGCATTTT. Amino acids: CASSYSKGAPQHF.